Sequencing of this T cell receptor beta chain was carried out in a study of Graves' ophthalmopathy and Graves' hyperthyroidism. The sample holds many counts of this clonotype. What it binds is unknown. TCR beta CDR3 amplification used RNA transcripts. HTBI primers were employed in first-round RT-PCR, then a second-round multiplex PCR followed. TCRdb re-called the multiplex PCR reads with MiXCR, one entry per CDR3 protein. The data hold 200,000 to 250,000 distinct CDR3 sequences, with under 30% observed a single time. The germline gives CDR1 SQVTM, CDR2 ANQGSEA. Trimming removed 6 bases from V and 7 bases from J, with 16 bases in between. CDR3 length: 13 residues. Broader study findings: Ophthalmopathy progression was predicted by the model at around 70% sensitivity and about 79% specificity.

V gene TRBV29-1 combines with J gene TRBJ1-5; TRBD1 might be the D (5 bases). The clonotype was recovered from a man in his fifties or sixties with Graves' ophthalmopathy. Sequenced material: peripheral blood. This CDR3 reads CSVGRGLGQPQHF. The CDR3 bases are TGCAGCGTGGGACGGGGCTTGGGACAGCCCCAGCATTTT.